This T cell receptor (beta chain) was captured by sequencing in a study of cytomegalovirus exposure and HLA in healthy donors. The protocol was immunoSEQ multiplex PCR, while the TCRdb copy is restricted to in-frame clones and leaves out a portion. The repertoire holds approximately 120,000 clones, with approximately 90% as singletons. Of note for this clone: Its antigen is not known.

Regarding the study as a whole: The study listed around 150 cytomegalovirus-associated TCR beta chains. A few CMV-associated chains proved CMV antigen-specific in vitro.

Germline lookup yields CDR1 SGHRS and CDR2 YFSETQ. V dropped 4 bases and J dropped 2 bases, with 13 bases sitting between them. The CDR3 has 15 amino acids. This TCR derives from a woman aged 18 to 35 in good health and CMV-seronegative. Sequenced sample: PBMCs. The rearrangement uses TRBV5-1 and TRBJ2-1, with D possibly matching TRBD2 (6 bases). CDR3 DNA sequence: TGCGCCAGCAGCACCGGACTAACAACCTACAATGAGCAGTTCTTC. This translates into CASSTGLTTYNEQFF.